This T cell receptor (beta chain) was recovered during a study of PD-1 blockade in classical Hodgkin lymphoma. This clone has just one count. Antigen: not known. The time point: cycle 4 day 1 (C4D1), after more than five weeks of nivolumab. Patients all relapsed after autologous stem cell transplantation, and there was variation in brentuximab vedotin exposure. V lost 5 bases and J 8 bases, leaving 15 bases between the germline ends. The CDR3 runs 13 residues. Germline lookup yields CDR1 SEHNR and CDR2 FQNEAQ (reference sequence). Findings of the study overall: Patients were excluded if nivolumab began under 1 year after ASCT (the autologous transplant).

Produced via immunoSEQ multiplex PCR; TCRdb's table is partial and in-frame only. The table lists about 51,000 clones, 80% of them singletons. The TCR was taken from a human donor with classical Hodgkin lymphoma. The J gene is TRBJ1-2, the V gene TRBV7-9; no reliable D call. The sample in question was peripheral blood mononuclear cells (PBMCs), obtained before the fourth cycle of nivolumab. CDR3 loop: CASSTLPQAGYTF. As DNA, the CDR3 is TGTGCCAGCAGCACCTTGCCCCAGGCGGGCTACACCTTC.